Given below is one T cell receptor beta chain in context. The V end lost 1 base, the J end lost 7 bases, and 22 bases lay between the germline ends. CDR1 and CDR2 from the germline V gene are SGHTA and FQGNSA. This CDR3 contains 17 residues. Clones were read by immunoSEQ multiplex PCR, and TCRdb kept only the in-frame ones, dropping some. The repertoire holds about 2 million clones, with over 85% as singletons. This record belongs to a study of shared clonotypes between healthy human individuals. Subsets obtained from CD4+ cells comprised CD45RA+ naive and CD45RA-negative memory cells. Sequencing used naive CD4+ T cells sorted from blood. The subset: CD45RA+ positively selected. V gene TRBV7-2 combines with J gene TRBJ1-1; D is perhaps TRBD1 (6 bases). This clonotype was obtained from a man younger than 35 in good health. The CDR3 nucleotides are TGTGCCAGCAGCTTAGAACCCGTCCGGGGGCCCACTGATGAAGCTTTCTTT. Amino acid sequence: CASSLEPVRGPTDEAFF. The whole variable domain, filled in from reference TRBV7-2 and TRBJ1-1, reads GAGVSQSPSNKVTEKGKDVELRCDPISGHTALYWYRQSLGQGLEFLIYFQGNSAPDKSGLPSDRFSAERTGGSVSTLTIQRTQQEDSAVYLCASSLEPVRGPTDEAFFGQGTRLTVV.